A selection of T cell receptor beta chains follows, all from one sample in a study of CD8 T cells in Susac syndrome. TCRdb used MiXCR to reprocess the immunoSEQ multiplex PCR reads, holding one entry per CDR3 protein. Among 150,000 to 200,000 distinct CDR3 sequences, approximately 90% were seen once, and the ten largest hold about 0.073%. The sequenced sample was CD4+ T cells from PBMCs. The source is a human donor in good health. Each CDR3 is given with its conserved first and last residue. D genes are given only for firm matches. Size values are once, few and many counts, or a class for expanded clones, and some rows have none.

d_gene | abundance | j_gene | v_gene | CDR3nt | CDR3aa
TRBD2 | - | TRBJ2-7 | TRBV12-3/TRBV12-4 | TGTGCCAGCAGTTTTCGGGGGGTTGAGCAGTACTTC | CASSFRGVEQYF
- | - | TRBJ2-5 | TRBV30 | TGTGCCTGGAGTGTGCGCGGGGAGACCCAGTACTTC | CAWSVRGETQYF
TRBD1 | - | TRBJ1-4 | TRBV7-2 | TGTGCCAGCAGCCTTAGTGGAGGGACAGACGGTGAAAAACTGTTTTTT | CASSLSGGTDGEKLFF
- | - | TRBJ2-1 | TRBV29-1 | TGCAGCGCCCGACAGGACTACAATGAGCAGTTCTTC | CSARQDYNEQFF
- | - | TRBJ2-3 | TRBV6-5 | TGTGCCAGCAGTTTATCCTGGCCAGATACGCAGTATTTT | CASSLSWPDTQYF
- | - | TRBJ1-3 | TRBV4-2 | TGTGCCAGCAGCCCACCGGCGCTCTCTGGAAACACCATATATTTT | CASSPPALSGNTIYF
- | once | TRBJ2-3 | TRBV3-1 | TGTGCCAGCAGCCAAGGACTAACTAGCACAGATACGCAGTATTTT | CASSQGLTSTDTQYF
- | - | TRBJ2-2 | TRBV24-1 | TGTGCCACCAGTGATGCGCAGGGCTTGACCGGGGAGCTGTTTTTT | CATSDAQGLTGELFF
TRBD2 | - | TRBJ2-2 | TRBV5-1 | TGCGCCAGCAGCTTGGCCGTCCAGCGGGGTAACACCGGGGAGCTGTTTTTT | CASSLAVQRGNTGELFF
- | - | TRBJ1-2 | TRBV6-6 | TGTGCCACTTCGAAGGGCTATGGCTACACCTTC | CATSKGYGYTF
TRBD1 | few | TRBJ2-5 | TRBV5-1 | TGTGCCAGCAGTTTGACAGGGGGAGAGACCCAGTACTTC | CASSLTGGETQYF
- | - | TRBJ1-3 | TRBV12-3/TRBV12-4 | TGTGCCAGCAGACCGAACGGAGGAAAGAACACCATATATTTT | CASRPNGGKNTIYF
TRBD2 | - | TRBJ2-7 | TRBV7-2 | TGTGCCAGCAGCTTACGGACTAGCGGAGGGGGGAGCTCCTACGAGCAGTACTTC | CASSLRTSGGGSSYEQYF
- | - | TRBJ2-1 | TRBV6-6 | TGTGCCAGCAAATCGGGCAACGAGAATGAGCAGTTCTTC | CASKSGNENEQFF
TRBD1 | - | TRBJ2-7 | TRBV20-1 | TGCAGTGCTCCCACAGGGGGGAGGTACGAGCAGTACTTC | CSAPTGGRYEQYF
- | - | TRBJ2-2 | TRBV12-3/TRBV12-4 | TGTGCCAGCAGTCCCCTGGGGCCTGCCGGGGAGCTGTTTTTT | CASSPLGPAGELFF
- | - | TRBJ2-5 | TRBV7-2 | TGTGCCAGCAGCTGGGGAGTAGAAGAGACCCAGTACTTC | CASSWGVEETQYF
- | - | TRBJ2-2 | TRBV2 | TGTGCCAGCAGTGGGGGTCAGCGCACCGGGGAGCTGTTTTTT | CASSGGQRTGELFF